Each of the 29 T cell receptor beta chains below was sequenced from the same sample in a study of blood T cell repertoires in COVID-19. The data were produced by immunoSEQ multiplex PCR, yet TCRdb's version contains in-frame clones alone and is incomplete. Of 77,000 or so clones detected, around 67% appear once; the ten largest clones hold about 2.5%. What was sequenced was peripheral blood. These receptors originate from a human donor with acute or convalescent COVID-19. The donor label of this sample is uncertain.

V is TRBV12-3 or TRBV12-4 and J is TRBJ2-2, with a tentative D call TRBD1 (6 bases). This CDR3 spans 13 amino acids. V lost 7 bases, J lost 7 bases, and 13 bases lay in between. The CDR3 DNA is TGTGCCAGCACCCAAGGGGGTGACGGGGAGCTGTTTTTT. It encodes CASTQGGDGELFF.

The V call is TRBV2, the J call TRBJ2-5, with D tentatively TRBD1 (5 bases). The CDR3 length is 14 residues. V gave up 4 bases and J gave up 7 bases, with 16 bases separating them. Germline assignment: CDR1 SNHLY and CDR2 FYNNEI. The CDR3 spells CASSGPGRQGTQYF. The CDR3 bases are TGTGCCAGCAGTGGACCAGGGCGGCAGGGGACCCAGTACTTC.

This clone was counted only a few times. The rearrangement joins TRBV28 to TRBJ2-1, with 8 bases lining up with TRBD2. Germline CDR1 and CDR2: MDHEN and SYDVKM. Trimming took 3 bases from V and 4 from J; bases not matched to a gene: 5. The CDR3 has 15 amino acids. In DNA form, the CDR3 reads TGTGCCAGCAGTTTTAGCGGGGTTGGTTACAATGAGCAGTTCTTC. It translates to CASSFSGVGYNEQFF.

This sequence joins TRBV6-5 and TRBJ2-7, with D perhaps TRBD2 (5 bases). Germline values: CDR1 MNHEY, CDR2 SVGAGI. With 8 bases removed from V and 2 bases from J, the gap between germline ends came to 7 bases. The CDR3 runs to 11 residues. DNA of the CDR3: TGTGCCAGCGTGGGAGCCTACGAGCAGTACTTC. It is translated as CASVGAYEQYF.

The DNA for the CDR3 is TGTGCCAGCAGCCCCCCGGGGGGGGACTATGGCTACACCTTC. It yields the protein CASSPPGGDYGYTF. The chain carries TRBV5-6 and TRBJ1-2, with a possible D match to TRBD1 (5 bases). The CDR3 is 14 amino acids. Germline values: CDR1 SGHDT, CDR2 YYEEEE. V was clipped by 4 bases and J by 3 bases, with 13 bases between them. Variable domain in full (rest from reference TRBV5-6 and TRBJ1-2): DAGVTQSPTHLIKTRGQQVTLRCSPKSGHDTVSWYQQALGQGPQFIFQYYEEEERQRGNFPDRFSGHQFPNYSSELNVNALLLGDSALYLCASSPPGGDYGYTFGSGTRLTVV.

The chain recombines TRBV6-2 or TRBV6-3 with TRBJ2-1; 7 nucleotides agree with TRBD2. Trimming at V came to 2 bases and at J to 8 bases, leaving 6 bases not matched to a gene. CDR3 length equals 14 residues. Per germline, CDR1 MNHEY and CDR2 SVGEGT. CDR3 sequence reads: CASSYGGSDDEQFF. The CDR3 DNA reads as TGTGCCAGCAGTTACGGCGGGAGTGACGATGAGCAGTTCTTC.

This clone was detected a few times. The CDR3 reads CASSLVVYTGELFF. CDR3 nucleotides: TGCGCCAGCAGCCTAGTGGTTTACACCGGGGAGCTGTTTTTT. The chain employs TRBV5-1 and TRBJ2-2; D ambiguous. In germline, CDR1 is SGHRS, CDR2 YFSETQ. Trimming left V 4 bases short and J 3 bases short, with 10 bases between. The length of the CDR3 is 14 residues.

The chain joins TRBV5-1 to TRBJ2-1; 11 positions match TRBD2. Germline CDR1 is SGHRS and CDR2 is YFSETQ. The CDR3 length is 15 residues. Losses at the gene ends were 3 bases for V and 7 bases for J; bases not matched to a gene: 6. The CDR3 loop reads CASSSGTSGRNEQFF. DNA for the CDR3: TGCGCCAGCAGCTCGGGGACTAGCGGTAGAAATGAGCAGTTCTTC.

The chain uses TRBV19 and TRBJ2-3, with 11 bases fitting TRBD2. The germline CDR1 and CDR2 sequences are LNHDA and SQIVND (reference sequence). The CDR3 runs 16 residues. V trimming: 6 bases; J trimming: 2 bases; junction bases outside the gene matches: 7. CDR3 coding DNA: TGTGCCAGTAGCAATCTAGCGGGGGGTACCACAGATACGCAGTATTTT. It yields the protein CASSNLAGGTTDTQYF. Full variable domain (remainder filled in from reference TRBV19 and TRBJ2-3): DGGITQSPKYLFRKEGQNVTLSCEQNLNHDAMYWYRQDPGQGLRLIYYSQIVNDFQKGDIAEGYSVSREKKESFPLTVTSAQKNPTAFYLCASSNLAGGTTDTQYFGPGTRLTVL.

The chain employs TRBV4-2 and TRBJ2-3; 12 positions match TRBD2. CDR1 and CDR2 from the germline V gene are LGHNA and YNFKEQ. The V segment lost 1 base and the J segment 3 bases; nucleotides outside the gene matches: 14. This CDR3 contains 20 residues. CDR3 nucleotides: TGTGCCAGCAGCCAAGTAGGGCTAGCGGGGGGGGTTACAGTGACAGATACGCAGTATTTT. Protein sequence: CASSQVGLAGGVTVTDTQYF.

This clone was counted once. The chain has TRBV6-1 and TRBJ2-4; maybe TRBD1 (7 bases). CDR1 MNHNS and CDR2 SASEGT come from the germline V gene. V was clipped by 0 bases and J by 8 bases, with 14 bases between them. CDR3 size: 15 residues. CDR3 DNA sequence: TGTGCCAGCAGTGAAGCGGCAGGGGGGTTATACATTCAGTACTTC. The encoded protein is CASSEAAGGLYIQYF.

This clone was seen more than once but under ten times. The chain joins TRBV3-1 (or the pseudogene TRBV3-2) to TRBJ2-5, with 12 nucleotides matching TRBD2. V gave up 6 bases and J gave up 0 bases; unmatched junction bases: 8. Germline V gives CDR1 LGHDT, CDR2 YNNKEL (reference sequence). This CDR3 region has 17 residues. The CDR3 DNA is TGTGCCAGCAGGAGACTAGCGGGAGACAAGTACCAAGAGACCCAGTACTTC. Translating gives CASRRLAGDKYQETQYF.

Points on this clone: Other DNA sequences of this sample code for an identical CDR3. The V and J genes are TRBV10-3 and TRBJ2-7; the D gene is possibly TRBD1 (5 bases). Germline V gene data show CDR1 as ENHRY and CDR2 as SYGVKD. This CDR3 spans 12 amino acids. V was trimmed by 2 bases and J by 6 bases, leaving 8 bases between them. The CDR3 region has the DNA TGTGCCATCAGTGAGAGGGGCCTCGAGCAGTACTTC. Protein sequence: CAISERGLEQYF.

The chain joins TRBV11-3 to TRBJ2-1, with D possibly matching TRBD2 (6 bases). The V end was cut by 1 base, the J end by 8 bases, with 12 bases between. Germline assignment: CDR1 SGHNT and CDR2 YENEEA. The CDR3 length is 14 residues. The CDR3 sequence is CASSLAPTSHEQFF. The CDR3 DNA sequence: TGTGCCAGCAGCTTAGCCCCGACTAGTCATGAGCAGTTCTTC.

The chain carries TRBV30 and TRBJ2-5, with 7 bases fitting TRBD1. V gave up 2 bases and J gave up 0 bases; unmatched junction bases: 3. The length of the CDR3 is 14 residues. Germline V gives CDR1 GTSNPN, CDR2 SVGIG (reference sequence). The CDR3 reads CAWSTDRYQETQYF. The CDR3 DNA sequence: TGTGCCTGGAGTACGGACAGGTACCAAGAGACCCAGTACTTC.

The chain joins TRBV30 to TRBJ2-7; possible D gene TRBD1, 5 bases. Trimming pared 3 bases from V and 2 bases from J, leaving 11 bases between. The CDR3 has 13 residues. The V gene's germline CDR1 is GTSNPN and CDR2 SVGIG (reference sequence). CDR3 protein: CAWSRQSTYEQYF. CDR3 DNA sequence: TGTGCCTGGAGCAGACAGAGCACCTACGAGCAGTACTTC.

This clone was seen once. The V gene is TRBV15, the J gene TRBJ1-1, with D possibly being TRBD1 (5 bases). This CDR3 is built from 16 residues. The V gene lost 0 bases and the J gene lost 9 bases, with 20 bases spanning the gap. The V gene's germline CDR1 is LNHNV and CDR2 YYDKDF (reference sequence). The DNA for the CDR3 is TGTGCCACCAGCAGAGAGGAGGGGCCCAACCCCCCCAAAGCTTTCTTT. Residues: CATSREEGPNPPKAFF.

The CDR3 DNA is TGTGCCAGCAGCCAAGAATCCGGGAGGACTAATGAAAAACTGTTTTTT. Its protein product is CASSQESGRTNEKLFF. J is TRBJ1-4 and V is TRBV14, with D unresolved. This CDR3 is 16 amino acids long. V lost 0 bases to trimming and J lost 2 bases, with 10 bases between them. Per germline, CDR1 SGHDN and CDR2 FVKESK.

In this sample, this clone turned up a few times. The V and J genes are TRBV6-4 and TRBJ2-2, with D maybe TRBD1 (6 bases). Germline V gives CDR1 MRHNA, CDR2 SNTAGT. V lost 2 bases and J lost 5, with 15 bases in between. The length of the CDR3 is 16 residues. DNA of the CDR3: TGTGCCAGCAGTGACAGAGGGGGTAGAGGAACCGGGGAGCTGTTTTTT. Protein sequence: CASSDRGGRGTGELFF.

The sample holds a few counts of this clone. The chain joins TRBV7-8 to TRBJ2-5; the D gene is possibly TRBD2 (5 bases). V shed 5 bases and J shed 1 base, with 14 bases lying between them. Per germline, CDR1 SGHVS and CDR2 FQNEAQ. There are 15 residues in the CDR3. CDR3 nucleotide sequence: TGTGCCAGCAGCCGTTCGGGGTCCTCCCAAGAGACCCAGTACTTC. This translates into CASSRSGSSQETQYF.

The V and J genes are TRBV28 and TRBJ2-1, with TRBD1 identical over 9 bases. CDR1 is MDHEN and CDR2 is SYDVKM in the germline V gene. This CDR3 spans 15 amino acids. The ends lost 5 bases at V and 3 bases at J; junction bases unmatched: 5. In DNA, the CDR3 is TGTGCCAGCAGTGTGGGGACAGGGTACTACAATGAGCAGTTCTTC. It encodes CASSVGTGYYNEQFF. Full variable domain (missing parts from reference TRBV28 and TRBJ2-1): DVKVTQSSRYLVKRTGEKVFLECVQDMDHENMFWYRQDPGLGLRLIYFSYDVKMKEKGDIPEGYSVSREKKERFSLILESASTNQTSMYLCASSVGTGYYNEQFFGPGTRLTVL.

Only a few counts were recorded for this clone. This chain uses TRBV5-1 with TRBJ2-2, with 8 bases that match TRBD2. The CDR3 has 18 amino acids. Per germline, CDR1 SGHRS and CDR2 YFSETQ. Trimming cost V 4 bases and J 0 bases; bases outside gene matches: 11. DNA for the CDR3: TGCGCCAGCAGCCCGCGGGGTAGCGGGGCCGCGAACACCGGGGAGCTGTTTTTT. Translating gives CASSPRGSGAANTGELFF.

The chain is built from TRBV5-4 and TRBJ1-1; the D is unclear. The CDR3 has 13 residues. CDR1 is SGHNT, CDR2 YYREEE, per germline (reference sequence). With 2 bases removed from V and 0 bases from J, the gap between germline ends came to 5 bases. CDR3 in DNA: TGTGCCAGCAGCTTCTCGGTGAACACTGAAGCTTTCTTT. Its translation: CASSFSVNTEAFF.

This chain connects TRBV19 to TRBJ1-4; D remains unclear. CDR3 size: 16 residues. Germline-derived CDR1 and CDR2 are LNHDA and SQIVND (reference sequence). The ends were cut back, 2 bases at V and 0 bases at J, with 10 bases in the middle. For the CDR3, the DNA is TGTGCCAGTAGTATATCACAGCCTGCAACTAATGAAAAACTGTTTTTT. Protein sequence: CASSISQPATNEKLFF.

This clone was picked up a small number of times. The chain carries TRBV5-1 and TRBJ2-2, with 8 positions matching TRBD2. Germline V gives CDR1 SGHRS, CDR2 YFSETQ. CDR3 length equals 15 residues. V gave up 3 bases and J gave up 1 base; unmatched junction bases: 2. The DNA for the CDR3 is TGCGCCAGCAGCTCGACTAGCGTGAACACCGGGGAGCTGTTTTTT. This codes for CASSSTSVNTGELFF.

This clone was found a few times. J is TRBJ2-7 and V is TRBV2, with 8 bases identical to TRBD2. Trimming took 4 bases from V and 2 from J; bases not matched to a gene: 7. This CDR3 is built from 15 residues. Germline V gene lookup returns CDR1 SNHLY and CDR2 FYNNEI. The CDR3 DNA reads TGTGCCAGCAGTGTCGGATTAGCGGGACCCTACGAGCAGTACTTC. Translated: CASSVGLAGPYEQYF.

V is TRBV24-1 and J is TRBJ2-5; possibly TRBD2 for D (5 bases). CDR3 size: 13 residues. V was shortened by 3 bases and J by 4 bases, with 8 bases between the two germline ends. The germline V gene has CDR1 KGHDR and CDR2 SFDVKD. CDR3 residues: CATSDRTVETQYF. The CDR3 DNA reads as TGTGCCACCAGTGATCGGACTGTAGAGACCCAGTACTTC.

This clone was picked up one time. V usage is TRBV5-1 and J usage is TRBJ1-4, with 7 positions matching TRBD1. J lost 4 bases, V lost 3 bases, and 3 bases had no gene match. The germline V gene has CDR1 SGHRS and CDR2 YFSETQ. This CDR3 is 14 amino acids long. This chain's CDR3 is CASSSTGINEKLFF. The CDR3 region has the DNA TGCGCCAGCAGCTCGACAGGGATTAATGAAAAACTGTTTTTT.

CDR3 amino acids: CASSLADRGFMNTEAFF. The CDR3 nucleotides read TGTGCCAGCAGCTTGGCTGACAGGGGCTTTATGAACACTGAAGCTTTCTTT. The chain carries TRBV5-4 and TRBJ1-1; 8 positions match TRBD1. V was pared by 0 bases and J by 0 bases, with 7 bases of the junction left unmatched. This CDR3 is built from 17 residues. The germline V gene encodes CDR1 SGHNT and CDR2 YYREEE (reference sequence).